This T cell receptor beta chain originates from a study of T cell responses to AZD1222 COVID-19 vaccine. The wider study: Second doses at about 4 or about 12 weeks were pooled. Study-wide points: Clonal diversity may have been underestimated in mostly white British donors. Repertoires in all cases were sampled only once the peak T cell response had passed. Spike-specific TCR breadth and depth grew following two AZD1222 doses.

In the case of this clone: The antigen is undetermined.

CDR3 length: 13 amino acids. V shed 5 bases and J shed 9 bases, with 17 bases lying between them. Germline V gene data show CDR1 as SGHVS and CDR2 as FQNEAQ. Profiled with immunoSEQ multiplex PCR; TCRdb holds only in-frame clones, not every one. The sample lists 100,000 to 150,000 clones, 70% to 90% seen once, with about 1.6% in the top ten. The starting material was peripheral blood, obtained on day 0 of AZD1222 vaccination. The source of this sequence is an adult in good health. This chain links TRBV7-8 with TRBJ2-7; TRBD1 is a possible D gene (7 bases). Here the CDR3 DNA reads TGTGCCAGCAGCACCGGACAGGTGGGAGGGCAGTACTTC. Its protein product is CASSTGQVGGQYF.